The 21 T cell receptor beta chains below come from one sample, sequenced in a study of blood T cell repertoires in COVID-19. The method was immunoSEQ multiplex PCR; TCRdb's version includes in-frame clones alone and lacks a portion of them. Among roughly 200,000 clones, approximately 85% were seen once, and the ten largest hold almost 5%. The sequencing input was peripheral blood. The receptors stem from a woman of 80 years or more with acute or convalescent COVID-19.

The chain couples TRBV2 to TRBJ1-2, with 10 positions matching TRBD1. The CDR3 is made up of 15 amino acids. The V and J ends lost 5 bases and 8 bases, in that order; junction bases with no gene match: 11. Per the germline V gene, CDR1 is SNHLY and CDR2 is FYNNEI. CDR3 in amino acids: CASSLTGTGAWGYTF. The CDR3 coding sequence is TGTGCCAGCAGTCTTACCGGGACAGGGGCCTGGGGCTACACCTTC.

This clone showed up just once. CDR3 in DNA: TGTGCCAGCAGCAAGGGGATTAGCGGGTTGTACGAGCAGTACTTC. Protein product: CASSKGISGLYEQYF. The chain recombines TRBV11-2 with TRBJ2-7, with 7 bases lining up with TRBD2. Germline CDR1 is SGHAT and CDR2 is FQNNGV. V was clipped by 5 bases and J by 4 bases; unmatched bases: 11. This CDR3 has 15 residues.

V gene TRBV9 combines with J gene TRBJ2-3; 9 positions match TRBD2. This CDR3 spans 17 amino acids. V was clipped by 0 bases and J by 2 bases; unmatched bases: 7. Looked up from germline, CDR1 is SGDLS and CDR2 is YYNGEE. The CDR3, as DNA: TGTGCCAGCAGCGTAGCGGGCCTAGCGGGGTACACAGATACGCAGTATTTT. Residues: CASSVAGLAGYTDTQYF.

V and J are TRBV2 and TRBJ1-2; D is perhaps TRBD1 (5 bases). Trimming removed 1 base from V and 8 bases from J, with 14 bases in between. Germline V gene sequence: CDR1 SNHLY, CDR2 FYNNEI. The CDR3 is 14 residues long. Here the CDR3 reads CASSEVLRGLGYTF. The CDR3 coding sequence is TGTGCCAGCAGTGAAGTTTTACGGGGACTGGGCTACACCTTC.

CDR3 DNA sequence: TGTGCCAGCAGTGCCTCATCGGGACTAGCGGCTTACAATGAGCAGTTCTTC. Its translation: CASSASSGLAAYNEQFF. The chain carries TRBV6-1 and TRBJ2-1, with 11 positions matching TRBD2. Trimming at V came to 4 bases and at J to 4 bases, leaving 9 bases not matched to a gene. CDR3 size: 17 residues. CDR1 and CDR2 (germline): MNHNS, SASEGT.

V is TRBV9 and J is TRBJ2-6; possibly TRBD2 for D (5 bases). Germline CDR1 and CDR2: SGDLS and YYNGEE. This CDR3 has 18 residues. Between the trimmed V and J ends, which lost 1 base and 0 bases, there was a span of 14 bases. The CDR3 spells CASSVSGGLRSGANVLTF. CDR3 DNA sequence: TGTGCCAGCAGCGTATCCGGCGGGCTCCGCTCTGGGGCCAACGTCCTGACTTTC.

V is TRBV4-3 and J is TRBJ2-1; 7 bases fit TRBD2. CDR1 and CDR2 from the germline V gene are LGHNA and YSLEER. Trimming cost V 4 bases and J 3 bases; bases outside gene matches: 9. There are 16 residues in the CDR3. The CDR3 sequence is CASSRGTIRGYNEQFF. DNA of the CDR3: TGCGCCAGCAGCCGGGGGACTATCCGAGGCTACAATGAGCAGTTCTTC.

The gene calls are TRBV7-8 and TRBJ1-1; no firm D call. Per germline, CDR1 SGHVS and CDR2 FQNEAQ. Trimming removed 1 base from V and 7 bases from J, with 13 bases in between. The CDR3 extends over 14 amino acids. In nucleotides, the CDR3 is TGTGCCAGCAGCTTAGTGGAGGGATTGGATGAAGCTTTCTTT. It specifies CASSLVEGLDEAFF.

The rearrangement uses TRBV30 and TRBJ2-2, with D maybe TRBD2 (5 bases). CDR3 length equals 13 residues. V was shortened by 2 bases and J by 5 bases, with 9 bases between the two germline ends. Germline CDR1 GTSNPN, CDR2 SVGIG (reference sequence). CDR3 amino acids: CAWSTGLTGELFF. CDR3 nucleotide sequence: TGTGCCTGGAGTACGGGGTTGACCGGGGAGCTGTTTTTT.

This clone was counted a few times. J is TRBJ1-6 and V is TRBV27, with D perhaps matching TRBD1 (5 bases). Trimming stripped 6 bases from V and 2 bases from J, with 14 bases between. Looked up from germline, CDR1 is MNHEY and CDR2 is SMNVEV (reference sequence). The CDR3 totals 16 residues. CDR3 loop: CASRSSGLTYNSPLHF. CDR3 coding DNA: TGTGCCAGCAGGTCATCGGGACTGACCTATAATTCACCCCTCCACTTT.

This sequence joins TRBV28 and TRBJ2-5, with 9 bases matching TRBD2. This CDR3 spans 16 amino acids. Per germline, CDR1 MDHEN and CDR2 SYDVKM. V shed 5 bases and J 3 bases; nucleotides not matched to a gene: 10. CDR3 nucleotide sequence: TGTGCCAGCAGTCTCCCGGGGCGCGGGAGGGAAGAGACCCAGTACTTC. Its protein product is CASSLPGRGREETQYF.

V is TRBV6-2 or TRBV6-3 and J is TRBJ1-2; D unresolved. Germline V gene sequence: CDR1 MNHEY, CDR2 SVGEGT. The ends were cut back, 0 bases at V and 4 bases at J, with 21 bases in the middle. This CDR3 has 18 amino acids. CDR3 DNA sequence: TGTGCCAGCAGTTACTCGACGACACCCAGCTCCTTAATCTATGGCTACACCTTC. It yields the protein CASSYSTTPSSLIYGYTF.

The chain carries TRBV3-1 (or the pseudogene TRBV3-2) and TRBJ2-7; TRBD2 aligns across 16 bases. The CDR3 has 19 residues. The J segment lost 7 bases and the V segment lost 4 bases, leaving 16 bases of the junction unmatched. Per the germline V gene, CDR1 is LGHDT and CDR2 is YNNKEL (reference sequence). CDR3 sequence (DNA): TGTGCCAGCAGCCCTATGGGACTAGCGGGAGGGCCGGAACCCTGGGAGCAGTACTTC. The encoded protein is CASSPMGLAGGPEPWEQYF.

The V gene is TRBV5-6, the J gene TRBJ2-1; 12 positions agree with TRBD2. This CDR3 region has 18 residues. Germline V gene lookup returns CDR1 SGHDT and CDR2 YYEEEE. Unmatched junction bases numbered 14, after V lost 4 bases and J lost 6 bases. The CDR3 region has the DNA TGTGCCAGCAGCGCCCACCTAGCGGGAGGGCTCCCTTTCAATGAGCAGTTCTTC. It is translated as CASSAHLAGGLPFNEQFF. Full variable domain (outside the CDR3, taken from reference TRBV5-6 and TRBJ2-1): DAGVTQSPTHLIKTRGQQVTLRCSPKSGHDTVSWYQQALGQGPQFIFQYYEEEERQRGNFPDRFSGHQFPNYSSELNVNALLLGDSALYLCASSAHLAGGLPFNEQFFGPGTRLTVL.

This chain uses TRBV6-2 or TRBV6-3 with TRBJ2-2; 7 bases are a match to TRBD1. Trimming removed 3 bases from V and 5 bases from J; junction bases left unmatched: 6. The CDR3 spans 15 residues. The germline gives CDR1 MNHEY, CDR2 SVGEGT. The CDR3, as DNA: TGTGCCAGCAGTTATTATCAACAGGGGACCGGGGAGCTGTTTTTT. Its translation is CASSYYQQGTGELFF.

The rearrangement links TRBV6-5 to TRBJ1-2; 10 bases agree with TRBD1. J lost 6 bases, V lost 6 bases, and 10 bases had no gene match. Germline loops: CDR1 MNHEY, CDR2 SVGAGI. CDR3 length equals 15 residues. The CDR3 spells CASRFDRGPGNGYTF. CDR3 bases: TGTGCCAGCAGATTCGACAGGGGGCCTGGAAATGGCTACACCTTC.

The rearrangement links TRBV2 to TRBJ1-6; 10 nucleotides line up with TRBD1. Germline trimming cut 6 bases from V and 7 bases from J; bases unmatched to any gene: 12. CDR1 and CDR2 (germline): SNHLY, FYNNEI. CDR3 length: 17 amino acids. CDR3 sequence (DNA): TGTGCCAGCAGCTTAACCGGGACAGGGGCTGGGAATTCACCCCTCCACTTT. As protein: CASSLTGTGAGNSPLHF.

The chain couples TRBV6-5 to TRBJ2-2; D is perhaps TRBD2 (6 bases). The CDR3 consists of 14 residues. V shed 10 bases and J shed 7 bases, with 19 bases lying between them. Germline CDR1 is MNHEY and CDR2 is SVGAGI. The CDR3 DNA reads TGTGCCACCAACAGAGCGGCGGGGAACGGGGAGCTGTTTTTT. Protein: CATNRAAGNGELFF.

In DNA, the CDR3 is TGTGCCAGCAACTTGGGACAGCCGCTGAACACTGAAGCTTTCTTT. Amino acids: CASNLGQPLNTEAFF. This chain links TRBV6-6 with TRBJ1-1; TRBD1 matches 7 bases. The junction had 8 bases not matched to a gene; V was cut back by 7 bases and J by 0 bases. This CDR3 comprises 15 residues. From germline, CDR1 is MNHNY and CDR2 SVGAGI (reference sequence).

V usage is TRBV18 and J usage is TRBJ1-2; D uncertain. This CDR3 spans 15 amino acids. The germline V and J ends were trimmed by 6 bases and 2 bases, with 16 bases remaining between them. The germline V gene has CDR1 KGHSH and CDR2 LQKENI. Here the CDR3 reads CASSVELSTNYGYTF. CDR3 nucleotides: TGTGCCAGCTCCGTAGAATTGAGCACCAACTATGGCTACACCTTC.

This sequence joins TRBV9 and TRBJ2-7; a possible D gene is TRBD1 (6 bases). V dropped 2 bases and J dropped 5 bases, with 14 bases sitting between them. CDR3 size: 14 residues. The V gene's germline CDR1 is SGDLS and CDR2 YYNGEE. The CDR3 bases are TGTGCCAGCAGCGTCCTAGGCTACAGGGACGAGCAGTACTTC. Translation: CASSVLGYRDEQYF.